These T cell receptor beta chains were read from a single sample in a study of T cell responses to AZD1222 COVID-19 vaccine. TCRdb's table, derived via immunoSEQ multiplex PCR, lists solely in-frame clones and lacks some. The profile shows about 68,000 clones, about nine tenths of them singletons. The sample was peripheral blood, taken on day 0 of AZD1222 vaccination. The source of these receptors is an adult in good health. Each CDR3 is given with its conserved first and last residue. Each record gives: V gene, J gene, clone size, D gene, CDR3 protein, CDR3 DNA. A D gene is named only where the DNA matches it firmly. For some rows the clone size is stated as once, few or many, or as a class when expanded; others skip it.

V gene: TRBV19
J gene: TRBJ2-1
clone size: .
D gene: .
CDR3 protein: CASSLVLGRGNEQFF
CDR3 DNA: TGTGCCAGTAGTCTCGTCCTCGGGCGAGGAAATGAGCAGTTCTTC

V gene: TRBV4-1
J gene: TRBJ2-7
clone size: few
D gene: .
CDR3 protein: CASSQVVTSPSSSYEQYF
CDR3 DNA: TGCGCCAGCAGCCAAGTTGTTACTAGTCCGTCAAGCTCCTACGAGCAGTACTTC

V gene: TRBV19
J gene: TRBJ1-1
clone size: .
D gene: .
CDR3 protein: CASSGSPNTEAFF
CDR3 DNA: TGTGCCAGTAGCGGAAGTCCGAACACTGAAGCTTTCTTT

V gene: TRBV6-5
J gene: TRBJ1-1
clone size: .
D gene: .
CDR3 protein: CASSTNPGTTEAFF
CDR3 DNA: TGTGCCAGCAGTACCAATCCAGGAACCACTGAAGCTTTCTTT

V gene: TRBV18
J gene: TRBJ1-2
clone size: .
D gene: .
CDR3 protein: CASSQQSNYGYTF
CDR3 DNA: TGTGCCAGCTCCCAACAGTCTAACTATGGCTACACCTTC

V gene: TRBV3-1/TRBV3-2
J gene: TRBJ1-3
clone size: .
D gene: .
CDR3 protein: CASSHGRVSSGNTIYF
CDR3 DNA: TGTGCCAGCAGCCACGGCCGGGTTAGCTCTGGAAACACCATATATTTT

V gene: TRBV7-2
J gene: TRBJ2-7
clone size: .
D gene: .
CDR3 protein: CASSFDYPSSYEQYF
CDR3 DNA: TGTGCCAGCAGCTTTGACTATCCCAGCTCCTACGAGCAGTACTTC

V gene: TRBV5-6
J gene: TRBJ1-2
clone size: .
D gene: .
CDR3 protein: CASSLVTGPGYTF
CDR3 DNA: TGTGCCAGCAGCTTGGTAACAGGGCCTGGCTACACCTTC

V gene: TRBV12-3/TRBV12-4
J gene: TRBJ1-5
clone size: .
D gene: .
CDR3 protein: CASSLGGLAPQHF
CDR3 DNA: TGTGCCAGCAGTTTAGGTGGGTTGGCGCCCCAGCATTTT

V gene: TRBV5-5
J gene: TRBJ2-3
clone size: .
D gene: TRBD2
CDR3 protein: CASSFDPLSGRSDTQYF
CDR3 DNA: TGTGCCAGCAGCTTCGACCCCCTTAGCGGGAGGTCAGATACGCAGTATTTT

V gene: TRBV30
J gene: TRBJ2-3
clone size: .
D gene: TRBD2
CDR3 protein: CAWSGTSGSTDTQYF
CDR3 DNA: TGTGCCTGGAGTGGGACTAGCGGCAGCACAGATACGCAGTATTTT

V gene: TRBV2
J gene: TRBJ1-4
clone size: .
D gene: TRBD1
CDR3 protein: CASRLQGSGIEKLFF
CDR3 DNA: TGTGCCAGCAGATTACAGGGGAGCGGGATCGAAAAACTGTTTTTT

V gene: TRBV4-2
J gene: TRBJ1-3
clone size: few
D gene: .
CDR3 protein: CASSRDLALEGTIYF
CDR3 DNA: TGTGCCAGCAGCCGTGACCTCGCTCTGGAGGGCACCATATATTTT

V gene: TRBV15
J gene: TRBJ2-5
clone size: .
D gene: TRBD2
CDR3 protein: CATSTSGREVETQYF
CDR3 DNA: TGTGCCACCAGTACTAGCGGGAGGGAGGTAGAGACCCAGTACTTC

V gene: TRBV6-5
J gene: TRBJ2-7
clone size: .
D gene: .
CDR3 protein: CASTMDRLRYEQYF
CDR3 DNA: TGTGCCTCCACTATGGACAGATTACGCTACGAGCAGTACTTC

V gene: TRBV5-4
J gene: TRBJ1-1
clone size: .
D gene: TRBD1
CDR3 protein: CASSRGTGTNTEAFF
CDR3 DNA: TGTGCCAGCTCCCGAGGGACAGGGACGAACACTGAAGCTTTCTTT

V gene: TRBV4-1
J gene: TRBJ1-4
clone size: .
D gene: .
CDR3 protein: CASSRDRNNEKLFF
CDR3 DNA: TGCGCCAGCAGTCGGGACCGAAATAATGAAAAACTGTTTTTT

V gene: TRBV3-1/TRBV3-2
J gene: TRBJ1-3
clone size: .
D gene: TRBD1
CDR3 protein: CASSPRGQGNTIYF
CDR3 DNA: TGTGCCAGCAGCCCGCGGGGACAGGGCAACACCATATATTTT

V gene: TRBV10-1
J gene: TRBJ2-5
clone size: once
D gene: .
CDR3 protein: CASSESSGSETQYF
CDR3 DNA: TGCGCCAGCAGTGAGTCAAGCGGGTCGGAGACCCAGTACTTC

V gene: TRBV6-2/TRBV6-3
J gene: TRBJ2-1
clone size: once
D gene: .
CDR3 protein: CASSYPGGVGVDYNEQFF
CDR3 DNA: TGTGCCAGCAGTTACCCCGGCGGAGTGGGAGTGGATTACAATGAGCAGTTCTTC

V gene: TRBV3-1/TRBV3-2
J gene: TRBJ2-7
clone size: .
D gene: .
CDR3 protein: CASSQVRESYRHEQYF
CDR3 DNA: TGTGCCAGCAGCCAAGTAAGAGAAAGTTACCGACACGAGCAGTACTTC

V gene: TRBV7-6
J gene: TRBJ1-2
clone size: once
D gene: TRBD1
CDR3 protein: CASSLLGGQGHYGYTF
CDR3 DNA: TGTGCCAGCAGCTTATTAGGGGGACAGGGTCACTATGGCTACACCTTC

V gene: TRBV4-3
J gene: TRBJ2-1
clone size: .
D gene: .
CDR3 protein: CASSLRQRSYNEQFF
CDR3 DNA: TGCGCCAGCAGCCTCAGACAGCGCTCCTACAATGAGCAGTTCTTC

V gene: TRBV28
J gene: TRBJ2-7
clone size: .
D gene: .
CDR3 protein: CASSLPPLLGEQYF
CDR3 DNA: TGTGCCAGCAGTTTACCACCCCTACTAGGCGAGCAGTACTTC

V gene: TRBV7-2
J gene: TRBJ2-5
clone size: .
D gene: .
CDR3 protein: CASSLVGAQETQYF
CDR3 DNA: TGTGCCAGCAGCTTAGTGGGGGCCCAAGAGACCCAGTACTTC

V gene: TRBV28
J gene: TRBJ2-4
clone size: .
D gene: .
CDR3 protein: CASSSRNIQYF
CDR3 DNA: TGTGCCAGCAGTTCACGAAACATTCAGTACTTC

V gene: TRBV19
J gene: TRBJ2-3
clone size: once
D gene: TRBD2
CDR3 protein: CASSPLAGGADTQYF
CDR3 DNA: TGTGCCAGTAGTCCTCTAGCGGGAGGCGCGGATACGCAGTATTTT

V gene: TRBV28
J gene: TRBJ1-5
clone size: .
D gene: .
CDR3 protein: CASSSWLLRSNQPQHF
CDR3 DNA: TGTGCCAGCAGTTCTTGGCTACTACGGAGCAATCAGCCCCAGCATTTT

V gene: TRBV5-1
J gene: TRBJ2-5
clone size: .
D gene: TRBD1
CDR3 protein: CASSFGIQGAGETQYF
CDR3 DNA: TGCGCCAGCAGCTTTGGGATCCAGGGGGCTGGAGAGACCCAGTACTTC

V gene: TRBV11-1
J gene: TRBJ2-7
clone size: .
D gene: .
CDR3 protein: CASRQTRFLYEQYF
CDR3 DNA: TGTGCCAGCAGACAGACTAGGTTCCTTTACGAGCAGTACTTC

V gene: TRBV6-5
J gene: TRBJ2-1
clone size: .
D gene: TRBD2
CDR3 protein: CASRVPGGPGEQFF
CDR3 DNA: TGTGCCAGCAGAGTCCCGGGAGGGCCAGGGGAGCAGTTCTTC

V gene: TRBV19
J gene: TRBJ2-5
clone size: .
D gene: .
CDR3 protein: CASSESRVIREKYF
CDR3 DNA: TGTGCCAGTAGTGAATCCCGGGTCATAAGAGAGAAGTACTTC

V gene: TRBV5-1
J gene: TRBJ1-2
clone size: .
D gene: .
CDR3 protein: CASSLDFGYTF
CDR3 DNA: TGCGCCAGCAGTCTCGATTTTGGCTACACCTTC

V gene: TRBV2
J gene: TRBJ2-1
clone size: .
D gene: TRBD2
CDR3 protein: CASSERAGVSEQFF
CDR3 DNA: TGTGCCAGCAGTGAACGAGCGGGAGTTTCTGAGCAGTTCTTC

V gene: TRBV5-1
J gene: TRBJ2-7
clone size: .
D gene: TRBD2
CDR3 protein: CASSLVGLAGSGQYF
CDR3 DNA: TGCGCCAGCAGCTTGGTCGGACTAGCGGGATCAGGGCAGTACTTC

V gene: TRBV6-4
J gene: TRBJ2-2
clone size: .
D gene: .
CDR3 protein: CASRKWRRSWTGELFF
CDR3 DNA: TGTGCCAGCAGGAAATGGAGGAGATCTTGGACCGGGGAGCTGTTTTTT

V gene: TRBV7-2
J gene: TRBJ1-5
clone size: once
D gene: .
CDR3 protein: CASSSSGTLLNQPQHF
CDR3 DNA: TGTGCCAGCAGCTCCTCCGGGACTCTCCTTAATCAGCCCCAGCATTTT

V gene: TRBV9
J gene: TRBJ1-1
clone size: .
D gene: TRBD1
CDR3 protein: CASSAPDRGGEAFF
CDR3 DNA: TGTGCCAGCAGCGCGCCGGACAGGGGGGGTGAAGCTTTCTTT

V gene: TRBV30
J gene: TRBJ1-2
clone size: .
D gene: TRBD1
CDR3 protein: CAWSPSDRARGYTF
CDR3 DNA: TGTGCCTGGAGCCCATCGGACAGGGCGCGTGGCTACACCTTC